This record concerns one T cell receptor (beta chain) sequence. The antigen remains undetermined. This sample stems from a study of T cell repertoires in cytomegalovirus infection. In the study overall: Researchers turned to recently identified HLA-C-restricted CMV epitopes as well as well-studied HLA-B-restricted ones. Evidence of both CMV infection and a matching HLA type came from public TCR beta signatures. Points from the study as a whole: Summed frequency of shared TCR beta families picked out CMV carriers who also had the relevant HLA. HLA-C-restricted CMV clonotypes gave the most frequent clonotype in two of eight donors.

TCRdb re-analysed the reads in MiXCR, keeping a single row per CDR3 protein. The profile shows some 800,000 distinct CDR3 sequences, approximately 32% of them singletons. The CDR3 is 13 residues long. CDR1 MNHEY and CDR2 SVGEGT come from the germline V gene. V was shortened by 8 bases and J by 8 bases, with 18 bases between the two germline ends. The clonotype comes from a human donor in good health (CMV status not recorded). Some clones in this sample may be carry-over from other donors' samples. This chain joins TRBV6-2 or TRBV6-3 and TRBJ1-2; D call uncertain. Sequences were derived from cultured CD8+ T cells from PBMCs, sampled from culture after CMV antigen stimulation. The CDR3 loop reads CASLGKTRNGYTF. The CDR3 coding sequence is TGTGCCAGCCTTGGTAAGACGAGAAACGGCTACACCTTC.